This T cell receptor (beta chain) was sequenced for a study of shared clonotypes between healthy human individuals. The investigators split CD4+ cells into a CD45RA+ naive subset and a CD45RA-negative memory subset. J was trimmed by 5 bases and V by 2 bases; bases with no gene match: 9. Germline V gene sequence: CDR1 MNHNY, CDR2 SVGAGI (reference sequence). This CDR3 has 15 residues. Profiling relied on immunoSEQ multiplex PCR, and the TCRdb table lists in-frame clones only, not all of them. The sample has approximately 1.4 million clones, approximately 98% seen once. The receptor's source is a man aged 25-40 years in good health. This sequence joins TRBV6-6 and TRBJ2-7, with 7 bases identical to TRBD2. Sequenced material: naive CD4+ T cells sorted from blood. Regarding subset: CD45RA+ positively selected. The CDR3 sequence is CASSYVERGLNEQYF. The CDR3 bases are TGTGCCAGCAGTTACGTCGAGCGGGGTCTCAACGAGCAGTACTTC.